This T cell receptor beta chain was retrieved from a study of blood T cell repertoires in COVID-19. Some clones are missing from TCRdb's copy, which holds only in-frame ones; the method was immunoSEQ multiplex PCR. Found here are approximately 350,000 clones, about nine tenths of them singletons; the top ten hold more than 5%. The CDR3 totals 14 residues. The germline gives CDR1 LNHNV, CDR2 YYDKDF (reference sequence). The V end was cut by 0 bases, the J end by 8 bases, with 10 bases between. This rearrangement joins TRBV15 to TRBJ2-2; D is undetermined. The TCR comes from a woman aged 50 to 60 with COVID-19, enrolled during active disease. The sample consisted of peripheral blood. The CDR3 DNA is TGTGCCACCAGCAGAGAGTCGGTACCTGGGGAGCTGTTTTTT. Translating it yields CATSRESVPGELFF.